These 26 T cell receptor beta chains came from one sample sequenced in a study of early T cells in non-severe SARS-CoV-2 infection. Each CDR3 protein is one row after TCRdb ran MiXCR on the 5' RACE reads. Among approximately 31,000 distinct CDR3 sequences listed, approximately 6.3% were seen once. Sequencing was performed on whole blood. These TCRs come from an adult who was a healthcare worker with PCR-confirmed SARS-CoV-2 infection or an uninfected control (not recorded which).

This clonotype occurred many times. In nucleotides, the CDR3 is TGTGCCAGCAGCGTAGTGTCCGGAAGGACTGAAGCTTTCTTT. Translation: CASSVVSGRTEAFF. This rearrangement joins TRBV9 to TRBJ1-1; D remains unclear. CDR3 length: 14 amino acids. Germline V CDR1 and CDR2: SGDLS, YYNGEE. V was shortened by 0 bases and J by 5 bases, with 11 bases between the two germline ends.

In this sample, this clonotype turned up many times. The chain is built from TRBV11-2 and TRBJ2-1, with D hard to call. Trimming left V 1 base short and J 9 bases short, with 10 bases between. In germline, CDR1 is SGHAT, CDR2 FQNNGV. The CDR3 has 13 amino acids. CDR3 DNA sequence: TGTGCCAGCAGCTTAGGCGCCTTCGGTGAGCAGTTCTTC. Residues: CASSLGAFGEQFF. The full variable domain, rest sourced from reference TRBV11-2 and TRBJ2-1, is EAGVAQSPRYKIIEKRQSVAFWCNPISGHATLYWYQQILGQGPKLLIQFQNNGVVDDSQLPKDRFSAERLKGVDSTLKIQPAKLEDSAVYLCASSLGAFGEQFFGPGTRLTVL.

This clonotype was found many times. The rearrangement links TRBV7-9 to TRBJ1-4; D possibly corresponds to TRBD1 (5 bases). Germline V CDR1 and CDR2: SEHNR, FQNEAQ (reference sequence). The CDR3 is 17 amino acids. V gave up 5 bases and J gave up 5 bases, with 21 bases separating them. The CDR3 nucleotides read TGTGCCAGCAGCCCGACGGGGGAAAGGGTCGGGAATGAAAAACTGTTTTTT. Translation gives CASSPTGERVGNEKLFF.

The V gene is TRBV28, the J gene TRBJ1-1; tentative D call: TRBD1 (6 bases). This CDR3 is 12 amino acids long. CDR1 and CDR2 (germline): MDHEN, SYDVKM. V lost 9 bases, J lost 6 bases, and 14 bases lay in between. CDR3 sequence reads: CASISNRAEAFF. The CDR3 DNA sequence: TGTGCCAGTATTTCAAACAGGGCTGAAGCTTTCTTT.

This clonotype was counted ten times or more. The chain links TRBV20-1 to TRBJ1-6; D unresolved. Looked up from germline, CDR1 is DFQATT and CDR2 is SNEGSKA (reference sequence). V lost 6 bases and J 19 bases, leaving 16 bases between the germline ends. The CDR3 contains 10 residues. CDR3 sequence: CSAPDILIHF. CDR3 nucleotides: TGCAGTGCACCCGACATCCTCATTCACTTT.

This clonotype has a count of ten or more. The chain links TRBV5-1 to TRBJ2-7, with D uncertain. The CDR3 is 14 residues long. The germline V and J ends were trimmed by 0 bases and 2 bases, with 9 bases remaining between them. Germline lookup yields CDR1 SGHRS and CDR2 YFSETQ. This CDR3 reads CASSLAGPAYEQYF. The CDR3 region has the DNA TGCGCCAGCAGCTTGGCCGGGCCCGCCTACGAGCAGTACTTC.

In its sample, this clonotype was seen many times. CDR3 in DNA: TGTGCCACCACGAAACAGGCCGACAATGAGCAGTTCTTC. Translation gives CATTKQADNEQFF. The chain joins TRBV15 to TRBJ2-1; possible D gene TRBD1, 5 bases. The CDR3 loop spans 13 amino acids. Germline CDR1 reads LNHNV; CDR2 reads YYDKDF (reference sequence). The germline V and J ends were trimmed by 7 bases and 5 bases, with 12 bases remaining between them.

This clonotype was counted at least ten times. The V call is TRBV12-5, the J call TRBJ1-1, with 9 nucleotides matching TRBD1. The ends lost 2 bases at V and 5 bases at J; junction bases unmatched: 9. The germline V gene has CDR1 LGHNT and CDR2 FRNRAP. CDR3 length: 16 amino acids. The CDR3 nucleotides are TGTGCTAGTGGTTTGTCCCAACAGGGGGCTATAACTGAAGCTTTCTTT. Amino acid sequence: CASGLSQQGAITEAFF. The entire variable domain, with the rest obtained from reference TRBV12-5 and TRBJ1-1, is as follows: DARVTQTPRHKVTEMGQEVTMRCQPILGHNTVFWYRQTMMQGLELLAYFRNRAPLDDSGMPKDRFSAEMPDATLATLKIQPSEPRDSAVYFCASGLSQQGAITEAFFGQGTRLTVV.

The gene calls are TRBV12-3 or TRBV12-4 and TRBJ1-1; D uncertain. V lost 6 bases and J 5 bases, leaving 7 bases between the germline ends. This CDR3 has 11 amino acids. The DNA of the CDR3 is TGTGCCAGCAGCTCAAGGACTGAAGCTTTCTTT. Encoded protein: CASSSRTEAFF.

Sample share makes this clonotype medium-sized (0.01 to 0.1%). V usage is TRBV19 and J usage is TRBJ2-1, with 9 positions matching TRBD2. The CDR3 contains 14 residues. V was clipped by 4 bases and J by 3 bases; unmatched bases: 1. From germline, CDR1 is LNHDA and CDR2 SQIVND (reference sequence). CDR3 amino acids: CASSNSGGYNEQFF. CDR3 bases: TGTGCCAGTAGTAATAGCGGGGGCTACAATGAGCAGTTCTTC.

Ten or more counts support this clonotype. V and J are TRBV4-2 and TRBJ2-1; D may correspond to TRBD1 or TRBD2 (5 bases each). The CDR3 sequence is 14 residues long. The germline V gene has CDR1 LGHNA and CDR2 YNFKEQ. V lost 4 bases and J 4 bases, leaving 11 bases between the germline ends. This CDR3 reads CASSPLEGYNEQFF. CDR3 in DNA: TGTGCCAGCAGCCCCCTTGAGGGGTACAATGAGCAGTTCTTC.

The rearrangement joins TRBV20-1 to TRBJ2-3; 7 nucleotides agree with TRBD2. Germline loops: CDR1 DFQATT, CDR2 SNEGSKA (reference sequence). CDR3 size: 14 residues. V lost 0 bases, J lost 6 bases, and 6 bases stayed unmatched. CDR3 bases: TGCAGTGCTAGAGACGGCGCGGGAGTGGATACGCAGTATTTT. Protein sequence: CSARDGAGVDTQYF.

This clonotype was seen many times. This rearrangement joins TRBV19 to TRBJ2-3; D remains ambiguous. V was shortened by 8 bases and J by 5 bases, with 5 bases between the two germline ends. The CDR3 has 10 amino acids. CDR1 and CDR2 (germline): LNHDA, SQIVND (reference sequence). In DNA, the CDR3 is TGTGCCAGTTTCGGAGATACGCAGTATTTT. Protein sequence: CASFGDTQYF.

In its sample, this clonotype was seen many times. V usage is TRBV7-2 and J usage is TRBJ2-7, with 10 bases identical to TRBD1. The CDR3 is 14 residues long. Germline V gene data show CDR1 as SGHTA and CDR2 as FQGNSA. Germline trimming cut 5 bases from V and 6 bases from J; bases unmatched to any gene: 7. CDR3 residues: CASSLRDRGSEQYF. For the CDR3, the DNA is TGTGCCAGCAGCCTTAGGGACAGGGGTAGCGAGCAGTACTTC.

This clonotype came up many times. The rearrangement uses TRBV21-1 and TRBJ1-4. TRBV21-1 constitutes a pseudogene. The CDR3 runs to 16 residues. The CDR3 DNA sequence: TGTGCCAGCAGCCCACCTGTGAAAGGGGAGGGAGAAAAACTGTTTTTT. It is translated as CASSPPVKGEGEKLFF.

The genes are TRBV5-1 and TRBJ2-1; D uncertain. The CDR3 totals 15 residues. Trimming pared 1 base from V and 8 bases from J, leaving 16 bases between. Germline V gives CDR1 SGHRS, CDR2 YFSETQ. CDR3 nucleotides: TGCGCCAGCAGCTTGTTCTTCCGAGACACCGATGAGCAGTTCTTC. Its protein is CASSLFFRDTDEQFF.

This clonotype is medium-sized. The CDR3 region has the DNA TGCAGCGTGGACGGACAGGGTGGGAAGACCCAGTACTTC. Translation: CSVDGQGGKTQYF. The rearrangement uses TRBV29-1 and TRBJ2-5; 8 bases agree with TRBD1. Germline V CDR1 and CDR2: SQVTM, ANQGSEA. This CDR3 is 13 amino acids long. Losses at the gene ends were 6 bases for V and 6 bases for J; bases not matched to a gene: 9.

Comment on this clonotype: A read error may explain this, as a much larger clone is one base away. The rearrangement joins TRBV7-2 to TRBJ2-5, with D possibly called TRBD1 or TRBD2 (5 bases each). The germline V and J ends were trimmed by 3 bases and 1 base, with 12 bases remaining between them. This CDR3 is 15 amino acids long. The germline V gene has CDR1 SGHTA and CDR2 FQGNSA. DNA of the CDR3: TGTGCCAGCAGCTTGGGGGAGCAGCTCCAAGAGACCCAGTACTTC. Protein product: CASSLGEQLQETQYF.

This clonotype has a count of ten or more. The chain couples TRBV3-1 to TRBJ1-6; D unclear. The V end lost 0 bases, the J end lost 6 bases, and 6 bases lay between the germline ends. Germline CDR1 and CDR2: LGHDT and YNNKEL (reference sequence). CDR3 length: 14 amino acids. The chain's CDR3 is CASSQEAVNSPLHF. The DNA for the CDR3 is TGTGCCAGCAGCCAAGAGGCAGTTAATTCACCCCTCCACTTT.

This clonotype was counted ten times or more. J is TRBJ2-5 and V is TRBV20-1, with 8 positions matching TRBD2. The ends lost 6 bases at V and 1 base at J; junction bases unmatched: 10. Per the germline V gene, CDR1 is DFQATT and CDR2 is SNEGSKA (reference sequence). The CDR3 has 15 amino acids. Here the CDR3 reads CSATVGSGIQETQYF. CDR3 sequence (DNA): TGCAGTGCAACCGTGGGTAGCGGGATCCAAGAGACCCAGTACTTC.

Only a few counts were recorded for this clonotype. This chain joins TRBV7-8 and TRBJ2-3; D is tentatively TRBD1 or TRBD2 (6 bases each). CDR3 length: 15 amino acids. V gave up 5 bases and J gave up 3 bases, with 15 bases separating them. Germline V gives CDR1 SGHVS, CDR2 FQNEAQ. The CDR3 here is CASSPEGGWTDTQYF. The CDR3 DNA sequence: TGTGCCAGCAGCCCAGAGGGGGGATGGACAGATACGCAGTATTTT.

Many counts were recorded for this clonotype. The genes are TRBV7-9 and TRBJ2-1, with D perhaps TRBD2 (6 bases). Germline V lookup: CDR1 SEHNR, CDR2 FQNEAQ (reference sequence). With 6 bases removed from V and 10 bases from J, the gap between germline ends came to 19 bases. The length of the CDR3 is 14 residues. The DNA for the CDR3 is TGTGCCAGCAGTATCTTGGGGGTAGCGGCCGAGCAGTTCTTC. Protein sequence: CASSILGVAAEQFF.

In this sample, this clonotype turned up many times. V gene TRBV27 combines with J gene TRBJ1-6, with 10 positions matching TRBD1. The germline CDR1 and CDR2 sequences are MNHEY and SMNVEV (reference sequence). This CDR3 spans 14 amino acids. Trimming took 5 bases from V and 9 from J; bases not matched to a gene: 4. The CDR3 nucleotides read TGTGCCAGCAGTATGGGACAGGGGTTTTCACCCCTCCACTTT. Its translation is CASSMGQGFSPLHF.

This clonotype was seen at least ten times. This chain links TRBV20-1 with TRBJ1-2; 8 bases are a match to TRBD1. The J segment lost 8 bases and the V segment lost 4 bases, leaving 18 bases of the junction unmatched. The germline V gene encodes CDR1 DFQATT and CDR2 SNEGSKA (reference sequence). The length of the CDR3 is 16 residues. The CDR3 is CSAIPVYRGNSWGYTF. CDR3 bases: TGCAGTGCTATCCCCGTATACAGGGGGAATTCGTGGGGCTACACCTTC.

J is TRBJ2-7 and V is TRBV20-1; D is perhaps TRBD2 (5 bases). V shed 1 base and J shed 1 base, with 14 bases lying between them. The CDR3 contains 15 residues. Germline V gene data show CDR1 as DFQATT and CDR2 as SNEGSKA (reference sequence). As DNA, the CDR3 is TGCAGTGCTAGAGCTAATACGGGGAAGTCCTACGAGCAGTACTTC. Its translation is CSARANTGKSYEQYF.

This clonotype was counted ten times or more. The chain couples TRBV28 to TRBJ1-2; 7 bases line up with TRBD1. Losses at the gene ends were 2 bases for V and 10 bases for J; bases not matched to a gene: 13. Germline V lookup: CDR1 MDHEN, CDR2 SYDVKM. The CDR3 covers 15 residues. Written as DNA, the CDR3 is TGTGCCAGCAGTTTAGACTCCGGGACAGCCATCAACTACACCTTC. Amino acids: CASSLDSGTAINYTF.